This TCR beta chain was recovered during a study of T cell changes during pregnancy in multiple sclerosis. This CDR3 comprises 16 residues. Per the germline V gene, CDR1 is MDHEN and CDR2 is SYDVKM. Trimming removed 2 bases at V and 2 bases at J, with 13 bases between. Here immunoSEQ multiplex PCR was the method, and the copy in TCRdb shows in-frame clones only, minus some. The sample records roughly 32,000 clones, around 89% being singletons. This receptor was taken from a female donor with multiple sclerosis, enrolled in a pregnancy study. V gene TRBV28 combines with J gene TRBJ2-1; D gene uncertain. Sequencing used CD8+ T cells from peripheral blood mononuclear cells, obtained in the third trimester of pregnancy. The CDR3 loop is CASSLTRSGAYNEQFF. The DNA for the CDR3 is TGTGCCAGCAGTTTAACCCGCTCAGGCGCCTACAATGAGCAGTTCTTC.